This TCR beta chain was identified during a study of blood T cell repertoires in COVID-19. In the source study's methods: Nucleated cell counts were estimated from reference gene primer amplification. TCRdb's table, derived via immunoSEQ multiplex PCR, lists solely in-frame clones and lacks some. The V and J calls and clone size come from that table; D and trimming were worked out from the DNA. Of fewer than 70,000 clones in the sample, about 89% were seen once. CDR1 and CDR2 (germline): SGHTA, FQGTGA. The CDR3 has 14 amino acids. J lost 1 base, V lost 3 bases, and 2 bases had no gene match. This chain links TRBV7-3 with TRBJ1-1; 7 nucleotides match TRBD1. The sequence came from a man in his sixties with active or convalescent COVID-19. The sequenced material came from peripheral blood. The CDR3 region is CASSFGTANTEAFF. The CDR3 DNA reads as TGTGCCAGCAGCTTCGGGACAGCGAACACTGAAGCTTTCTTT.